Following are 31 T cell receptor beta chains from one sample sequenced in a study of T cell repertoires in cytomegalovirus infection. TCRdb fed the reads into MiXCR, producing one record per CDR3 protein. The sample holds 200,000 to 250,000 distinct CDR3 sequences; under 25% are singletons and the top ten take about 20%. Material for sequencing was CD8+ T cells from PBMCs. These receptors originate from a human donor in good health (CMV status not recorded). Some clones in this sample may be carry-over from other donors' samples.

The V and J genes are TRBV2 and TRBJ2-7; tentative D call: TRBD1 (5 bases). Germline CDR1 SNHLY, CDR2 FYNNEI. Trimming pared 6 bases from V and 3 bases from J, leaving 18 bases between. The CDR3 covers 15 residues. CDR3 sequence reads: CASSERVIGDYEQYF. CDR3 nucleotide sequence: TGTGCCAGCAGCGAAAGGGTGATAGGGGACTACGAGCAGTACTTC.

This clonotype appeared many times. V gene TRBV27 combines with J gene TRBJ1-5, with TRBD1 matching 8 bases. The CDR3 sequence is 14 residues long. In germline, CDR1 is MNHEY, CDR2 SMNVEV (reference sequence). Trimming cost V 5 bases and J 6 bases; bases outside gene matches: 6. CDR3 nucleotides: TGTGCCAGCAGTCCAGGGGGCGGCGGTCAGCCCCAGCATTTT. This encodes CASSPGGGGQPQHF.

This clonotype occurred many times. The chain links TRBV12-3 or TRBV12-4 to TRBJ2-4; possible D gene TRBD2, 6 bases. The CDR3 is made up of 12 amino acids. V lost 7 bases and J 7 bases, leaving 11 bases between the germline ends. The CDR3 loop is CASTSGENIQYF. In DNA form, the CDR3 reads TGTGCCAGCACCTCGGGGGAGAACATTCAGTACTTC.

For the CDR3, the DNA is TGTGCCAGCAGCCGTAGTCAAACCGGGGAGCTGTTTTTT. Its translation: CASSRSQTGELFF. The chain uses TRBV28 and TRBJ2-2; D unresolved. The length of the CDR3 is 13 residues. Germline CDR1 reads MDHEN; CDR2 reads SYDVKM. The V end was cut by 6 bases, the J end by 5 bases, with 10 bases between.

V is TRBV7-6 and J is TRBJ1-1, with 7 bases matching TRBD1. CDR3 length equals 16 residues. CDR1 SGHVS and CDR2 FNYEAQ come from the germline V gene. With V trimmed by 3 bases and J by 0 bases, 7 bases remained unmatched. The CDR3 DNA follows: TGTGCCAGCAGCTTCTCCGGGACAGCCATGAACACTGAAGCTTTCTTT. Protein sequence: CASSFSGTAMNTEAFF.

This clonotype was recorded a few times. CDR3 bases: TGCGCCAGCAGCTACGGGACAGGTGACGAGCAGTACTTC. Translation: CASSYGTGDEQYF. The chain employs TRBV5-1 and TRBJ2-7; TRBD1 matches 8 bases. From germline, CDR1 is SGHRS and CDR2 YFSETQ. CDR3 length: 13 residues. After removal of 3 bases from V and 5 bases from J, the junction contained 4 bases not matched to a gene.

This clonotype occurred a few times. The rearrangement joins TRBV6-6 to TRBJ2-3; either TRBD1 or TRBD2 may fit D (6 bases each). Germline CDR1 MNHNY, CDR2 SVGAGI (reference sequence). This CDR3 spans 13 amino acids. Trimming cost V 2 bases and J 9 bases, with 12 bases left between them. For the CDR3, the DNA is TGTGCCAGCAGTTACGCCGGGGGCGACACGCAGTATTTT. Its translation is CASSYAGGDTQYF.

This chain joins TRBV2 and TRBJ1-4; the match to TRBD1 covers 10 bases. The ends lost 2 bases at V and 7 bases at J; junction bases unmatched: 4. Germline V CDR1 and CDR2: SNHLY, FYNNEI. CDR3 length equals 15 residues. The CDR3 reads CASSERGTGVEKLFF. The CDR3 region has the DNA TGTGCCAGCAGTGAACGTGGGACAGGGGTTGAAAAACTGTTTTTT.

This clonotype was recorded at least ten times. The chain employs TRBV11-3 and TRBJ2-2, with D perhaps matching TRBD2 (6 bases). Germline-derived CDR1 and CDR2 are SGHNT and YENEEA. There are 17 residues in the CDR3. The ends were cut back, 0 bases at V and 3 bases at J, with 14 bases in the middle. CDR3 residues: CASSLDLTGEYTGELFF. CDR3 DNA: TGTGCCAGCAGCTTAGATCTTACGGGGGAGTACACCGGGGAGCTGTTTTTT.

This clonotype appeared a single time. V and J are TRBV20-1 and TRBJ1-6; TRBD1 is a possible D gene (5 bases). Per germline, CDR1 DFQATT and CDR2 SNEGSKA (reference sequence). The CDR3 sequence is 14 residues long. The ends were cut back, 6 bases at V and 1 base at J, with 10 bases in the middle. The CDR3 reads CSAHEGSYNSPLHF. The CDR3 DNA is TGCAGTGCCCACGAGGGGTCCTATAATTCACCCCTCCACTTT.

The chain has TRBV19 and TRBJ2-7, with D perhaps TRBD1 (6 bases). The germline V and J ends were trimmed by 5 bases and 3 bases, with 11 bases remaining between them. Germline V gene data show CDR1 as LNHDA and CDR2 as SQIVND (reference sequence). This CDR3 spans 13 amino acids. The DNA for the CDR3 is TGTGCCAGTAGTGAACAGGGATTCTACGAGCAGTACTTC. Protein: CASSEQGFYEQYF.

This clonotype appeared a few times. The V call is TRBV11-2, the J call TRBJ2-1; TRBD2 agrees at 11 bases. V shed 6 bases and J 8 bases; nucleotides not matched to a gene: 12. CDR3 length: 16 residues. Germline CDR1 and CDR2: SGHAT and FQNNGV. CDR3 amino acids: CASRYTSGGYLDEQFF. The DNA for the CDR3 is TGTGCCAGCAGGTATACTAGCGGGGGTTACCTCGATGAGCAGTTCTTC.

The chain couples TRBV2 to TRBJ1-2; D not certain. The V and J ends lost 7 bases and 4 bases respectively, with 19 bases between them. CDR3 size: 15 residues. Germline lookup yields CDR1 SNHLY and CDR2 FYNNEI. The CDR3, as DNA: TGTGCCAGCAAGCCGACGGAAGAACCTCCCTATGGCTACACCTTC. It yields the protein CASKPTEEPPYGYTF.

This chain uses TRBV7-6 with TRBJ1-3, with 7 bases aligning to TRBD1. J gave up 4 bases and V 8 bases, and 8 bases lay outside the gene matches. The germline gives CDR1 SGHVS, CDR2 FNYEAQ. This CDR3 has 14 amino acids. The CDR3 protein is CASDRDSQGNTIYF. The CDR3 DNA is TGTGCCAGCGACCGGGACAGCCAAGGAAACACCATATATTTT.

This chain links TRBV29-1 with TRBJ1-3, with D unresolved. The V and J ends lost 6 bases and 2 bases respectively, with 17 bases between them. The CDR3 extends over 15 amino acids. Germline CDR1 is SQVTM and CDR2 is ANQGSEA. CDR3 in amino acids: CSVAFFGPTGNTIYF. The CDR3 DNA is TGCAGCGTCGCCTTTTTTGGGCCGACTGGAAACACCATATATTTT.

The chain links TRBV28 to TRBJ2-7; the D is unclear. CDR3 length: 12 amino acids. The germline V gene has CDR1 MDHEN and CDR2 SYDVKM. Trimming took off 7 bases at V and 0 bases at J, with 7 bases between the two ends. CDR3 protein: CASKAASYEQYF. The CDR3 nucleotides are TGTGCCAGCAAGGCGGCCTCCTACGAGCAGTACTTC.

A remark on this clonotype: The CDR3 carries no conserved terminal phenylalanine or tryptophan, so it likely arises from a read error. The rearrangement uses TRBV7-6 and TRBJ1-1; no clear D gene. This CDR3 comprises 14 residues. The V gene's germline CDR1 is SGHVS and CDR2 FNYEAQ. V was shortened by 0 bases and J by 3 bases, with 8 bases between the two germline ends. The CDR3 DNA sequence: TGTGCCAGCAGCTTAGCCGACGGGGACACTGAAGCTTTCTCT. The encoded protein is CASSLADGDTEAFS.

V is TRBV7-9 and J is TRBJ2-1; D unresolved. In germline, CDR1 is SEHNR, CDR2 FQNEAQ (reference sequence). CDR3 size: 11 residues. Trimming took 4 bases from V and 8 from J, leaving 6 bases between them. In nucleotides, the CDR3 is TGTGCCAGCAGCTCCTTGGATGAGCAGTTCTTC. It yields the protein CASSSLDEQFF. Full variable domain (outside the CDR3, taken from reference TRBV7-9 and TRBJ2-1): DTGVSQNPRHKITKRGQNVTFRCDPISEHNRLYWYRQTLGQGPEFLTYFQNEAQLEKSRLLSDRFSAERPKGSFSTLEIQRTEQGDSAMYLCASSSLDEQFFGPGTRLTVL.

In its sample, this clonotype was seen many times. The V gene is TRBV7-2, the J gene TRBJ2-7; TRBD2 agrees at 9 bases. There are 16 residues in the CDR3. The germline V gene encodes CDR1 SGHTA and CDR2 FQGNSA. V gave up 6 bases and J gave up 5 bases; unmatched junction bases: 14. The CDR3, as DNA: TGTGCCAGCAGTTCATCCTTAGCGGGGGATACGCACGAGCAGTACTTC. It specifies CASSSSLAGDTHEQYF.

A few counts support this clonotype. The chain has TRBV7-2 and TRBJ2-3; D might be TRBD2 (5 bases). Germline lookup yields CDR1 SGHTA and CDR2 FQGNSA. CDR3 size: 13 residues. Between the trimmed V and J ends, which lost 6 bases and 2 bases, there was a span of 9 bases. CDR3 region: CASRPDSTDTQYF. CDR3 sequence (DNA): TGTGCCAGCAGGCCGGACTCCACAGATACGCAGTATTTT.

This chain uses TRBV29-1 with TRBJ1-3; D is unresolved. Trimming took 3 bases from V and 7 from J, leaving 7 bases between them. CDR1 and CDR2 from the germline V gene are SQVTM and ANQGSEA. The CDR3 consists of 11 residues. The CDR3 spells CSVDQDNTIYF. The DNA of the CDR3 is TGCAGCGTTGACCAAGACAACACCATATATTTT.

This clonotype turned up a few times. The chain couples TRBV4-1 to TRBJ2-2, with D tentatively TRBD2 (5 bases). The germline V gene has CDR1 MGHRA and CDR2 YSYEKL. Trimming pared 4 bases from V and 5 bases from J, leaving 11 bases between. The CDR3 totals 14 residues. CDR3 sequence reads: CASSLDRGTGELFF. The CDR3 region has the DNA TGCGCCAGCAGCCTAGACCGGGGTACCGGGGAGCTGTTTTTT.

The chain uses TRBV25-1 and TRBJ1-1, with D tentatively TRBD1 (5 bases). V lost 2 bases to trimming and J lost 0 bases, with 10 bases between them. CDR1 MGHDK and CDR2 SYGVNS come from the germline V gene. CDR3 size: 15 residues. The CDR3 sequence is CASSEGRGMNTEAFF. CDR3 sequence (DNA): TGTGCCAGCAGTGAAGGGCGGGGGATGAACACTGAAGCTTTCTTT.

This clonotype showed up many times. The rearrangement links TRBV4-1 to TRBJ1-5; possibly TRBD1 for D (6 bases). Trimming took 7 bases from V and 0 from J, leaving 10 bases between them. The CDR3 is made up of 14 amino acids. CDR1 is MGHRA and CDR2 is YSYEKL in the germline V gene. The CDR3 DNA reads TGCGCCAGCAATCAGGGGCATAGCAATCAGCCCCAGCATTTT. Residues: CASNQGHSNQPQHF.

This clonotype was seen repeatedly, ten times or more. The chain is built from TRBV10-3 and TRBJ1-2; D is undetermined. CDR3 length: 11 residues. V was shortened by 5 bases and J by 5 bases, with 6 bases between the two germline ends. Germline CDR1 ENHRY, CDR2 SYGVKD. The CDR3 here is CAISFGYGYTF. The CDR3 region has the DNA TGTGCCATCAGTTTCGGATATGGCTACACCTTC.

This clonotype has a handful of counts. This chain links TRBV28 with TRBJ2-2; D is perhaps TRBD2 (5 bases). CDR1 is MDHEN and CDR2 is SYDVKM in the germline V gene. This CDR3 contains 14 residues. V was trimmed by 6 bases and J by 7 bases, leaving 15 bases between them. The CDR3 nucleotides read TGTGCCAGCAGAAAGCGGTCGAGTGGCGGGGAGCTGTTTTTT. This sequence encodes CASRKRSSGGELFF.

The sample holds many counts of this clonotype. The rearrangement uses TRBV19 and TRBJ2-3; 8 bases are shared with TRBD2. J lost 4 bases, V lost 2 bases, and 5 bases had no gene match. Germline CDR1 LNHDA, CDR2 SQIVND (reference sequence). The CDR3 contains 15 residues. CDR3 region: CASSILAGHADTQYF. The CDR3 nucleotides read TGTGCCAGTAGTATATTAGCGGGGCACGCAGATACGCAGTATTTT.

This clonotype has ten or more counts. The chain joins TRBV24-1 to TRBJ2-3; 8 bases line up with TRBD1. With 0 bases clipped from V and 5 bases from J, the junction kept 6 bases outside the gene matches. Germline CDR1 and CDR2: KGHDR and SFDVKD. This CDR3 has 16 amino acids. The CDR3 DNA is TGTGCCACCAGTGATTTGCGGCAGGGGGCCGGAGATACGCAGTATTTT. It translates to CATSDLRQGAGDTQYF.

The table lists this clonotype with a few counts. V is TRBV19 and J is TRBJ2-1; 10 bases fit TRBD1. V dropped 4 bases and J dropped 6; count of bases not matched to a gene: 6. CDR3 length: 15 amino acids. Germline assignment: CDR1 LNHDA and CDR2 SQIVND (reference sequence). The CDR3 here is CASSTGQGTSNEQFF. CDR3 DNA sequence: TGTGCCAGTAGTACGGGACAGGGGACCTCCAATGAGCAGTTCTTC.

This clonotype has at least ten counts. The chain uses TRBV12-3 or TRBV12-4 and TRBJ2-7; the D gene is possibly TRBD1 (6 bases). The CDR3 has 13 residues. V shed 6 bases and J shed 2 bases, with 11 bases lying between them. This CDR3 is CASSLGQPYEQYF. For the CDR3, the DNA is TGTGCCAGCAGCCTTGGACAGCCCTACGAGCAGTACTTC.

This clonotype was observed at least ten times. The chain has TRBV7-9 and TRBJ2-7; 7 bases are a match to TRBD1. The CDR3 covers 14 residues. Germline V lookup: CDR1 SEHNR, CDR2 FQNEAQ (reference sequence). The junction had 5 bases not matched to a gene; V was cut back by 5 bases and J by 1 base. CDR3 nucleotides: TGTGCCAGCAGCCACTTGGACAGGTCCTACGAGCAGTACTTC. Its protein is CASSHLDRSYEQYF.